This T cell receptor beta chain was identified in a study of T cells in Graves' hyperthyroidism and ophthalmopathy. The CDR3 extends over 13 amino acids. J lost 7 bases, V lost 6 bases, and 4 bases had no gene match. Germline CDR1 is ENHRY and CDR2 is SYGVKD. Amplified TCR beta CDR3 regions derived from RNA transcripts. Primed by the HTBI set, a first-round RT-PCR was run on the TCR CDR3. One entry per CDR3 protein, called by TCRdb with MiXCR from the multiplex PCR reads. The repertoire holds hundreds of thousands of distinct CDR3 sequences, with 35% as singletons. This chain links TRBV10-3 with TRBJ2-2, with 8 bases matching TRBD1. What was sequenced was blood. This TCR was sampled from a woman between 40 and 55 years old with Graves' hyperthyroidism. This chain's CDR3 is CAISMDRDGELFF. In DNA form, the CDR3 reads TGTGCCATCAGCATGGACAGGGACGGGGAGCTGTTTTTT.